A single sample is the source of the 22 T cell receptor beta chains below, sequenced in a study of blood T cell repertoires in COVID-19. Clones were sequenced by immunoSEQ multiplex PCR, and TCRdb holds only the in-frame ones, with some missing. The profile shows 16,000 or so clones, roughly 87% of them singletons. Sequencing was carried out using peripheral blood. The receptors derive from an elderly man with acute or convalescent COVID-19.

J is TRBJ2-7 and V is TRBV7-9, with 13 bases aligning to TRBD2. CDR3 length equals 16 residues. Germline loops: CDR1 SEHNR, CDR2 FQNEAQ (reference sequence). The V gene end was trimmed by 5 bases and the J gene end by 5 bases; junction bases not matched to a gene: 9. In DNA, the CDR3 is TGTGCCAGCAGCCCCCGACTAGCGGGGGGCTTTGACGAGCAGTACTTC. Translation gives CASSPRLAGGFDEQYF.

This clone was counted once. The rearrangement joins TRBV19 to TRBJ1-1; TRBD1 agrees at 7 bases. CDR1 and CDR2 from the germline V gene are LNHDA and SQIVND (reference sequence). The CDR3 is made up of 14 amino acids. Unmatched junction bases numbered 3, after V lost 5 bases and J lost 0 bases. The CDR3 DNA sequence: TGTGCCAGTAGTTCGGGACAGATGAACACTGAAGCTTTCTTT. Its translation: CASSSGQMNTEAFF.

This clone was counted a single time. The chain couples TRBV9 to TRBJ1-6, with D hard to call. From germline, CDR1 is SGDLS and CDR2 YYNGEE. There are 14 residues in the CDR3. The germline V and J ends were trimmed by 0 bases and 7 bases, with 8 bases remaining between them. This chain's CDR3 is CASSVGAANSPLHF. The CDR3, as DNA: TGTGCCAGCAGCGTAGGGGCTGCAAATTCACCCCTCCACTTT.

V gene TRBV18 combines with J gene TRBJ1-3; tentatively, D is TRBD1 (5 bases). Looked up from germline, CDR1 is KGHSH and CDR2 is LQKENI. This CDR3 is built from 14 residues. V lost 3 bases to trimming and J lost 3 bases, with 9 bases between them. In nucleotides, the CDR3 is TGTGCCAGCTCACCGGCAGGGAATGGAAACACCATATATTTT. This encodes CASSPAGNGNTIYF.

This chain connects TRBV12-5 to TRBJ2-2; D may be TRBD2 (5 bases). This CDR3 is 15 amino acids long. V was pared by 8 bases and J by 7 bases, with 20 bases between. Germline-derived CDR1 and CDR2 are LGHNT and FRNRAP. Here the CDR3 reads CASHGLDSPYGELFF. The CDR3 DNA follows: TGTGCTAGTCACGGTCTGGACTCGCCTTACGGGGAGCTGTTTTTT.

V is TRBV27 and J is TRBJ1-2, with 11 bases lining up with TRBD1. This CDR3 has 13 amino acids. Germline V lookup: CDR1 MNHEY, CDR2 SMNVEV (reference sequence). Losses at the gene ends were 8 bases for V and 8 bases for J; bases not matched to a gene: 7. The CDR3 sequence is CASARDRGTGYTF. Written as DNA, the CDR3 is TGTGCCAGCGCGCGGGACAGGGGGACAGGCTACACCTTC.

V usage is TRBV19 and J usage is TRBJ2-7, with TRBD1 matching over 7 bases. V was clipped by 4 bases and J by 3 bases; unmatched bases: 6. The CDR3 totals 14 residues. CDR1 and CDR2 (germline): LNHDA, SQIVND (reference sequence). The DNA of the CDR3 is TGTGCCAGTAGTAATACAGGGGTCATCTACGAGCAGTACTTC. It specifies CASSNTGVIYEQYF.

The chain recombines TRBV4-1 with TRBJ2-2; possibly TRBD2 for D (7 bases). Germline V gene sequence: CDR1 MGHRA, CDR2 YSYEKL. The CDR3 runs 15 residues. V dropped 3 bases and J dropped 0 bases, with 8 bases sitting between them. The CDR3 coding sequence is TGCGCCAGCAGCCAGGGGGGGCCGAACACCGGGGAGCTGTTTTTT. Translation: CASSQGGPNTGELFF.

The V gene is TRBV5-4, the J gene TRBJ2-2; 10 bases are a match to TRBD1. V lost 4 bases and J lost 5; bases outside the gene matches: 2. CDR1 is SGHNT, CDR2 YYREEE, per germline (reference sequence). The CDR3 is 14 residues long. CDR3 nucleotides: TGTGCCAGCAGCCCGGACAGGGGGACCGGGGAGCTGTTTTTT. It is translated as CASSPDRGTGELFF.

The chain recombines TRBV7-8 with TRBJ2-1, with 11 bases identical to TRBD2. The CDR3 length is 22 residues. V was clipped by 5 bases and J by 0 bases; unmatched bases: 21. Germline CDR1 reads SGHVS; CDR2 reads FQNEAQ. DNA of the CDR3: TGTGCCAGCAGCCCCCGACCCTACAGTACTAGCGGGAGTACGAGCTCCTACAATGAGCAGTTCTTC. It is translated as CASSPRPYSTSGSTSSYNEQFF.

V gene TRBV30 combines with J gene TRBJ1-6; 9 nucleotides agree with TRBD1. Germline V gene lookup returns CDR1 GTSNPN and CDR2 SVGIG (reference sequence). The V segment lost 2 bases and the J segment 16 bases; nucleotides outside the gene matches: 12. This CDR3 spans 14 amino acids. The CDR3 nucleotides read TGTGCCTGGAGTACTTCCGGGACAGGGATTCGACTCCACTTT. Translation: CAWSTSGTGIRLHF.

This chain uses TRBV7-2 with TRBJ1-1, with 7 bases lining up with TRBD1. The V segment lost 1 base and the J segment 5 bases; nucleotides outside the gene matches: 7. From germline, CDR1 is SGHTA and CDR2 FQGNSA. There are 15 residues in the CDR3. This CDR3 is CASSLVKDRWTEAFF. As DNA, the CDR3 is TGTGCCAGCAGCTTAGTCAAGGACAGGTGGACTGAAGCTTTCTTT.

V and J are TRBV6-6 and TRBJ2-5, with D possibly matching TRBD2 (5 bases). V lost 2 bases and J 5 bases, leaving 12 bases between the germline ends. Germline CDR1 reads MNHNY; CDR2 reads SVGAGI (reference sequence). The CDR3 contains 14 residues. CDR3 DNA: TGTGCCAGCAGTTACGGAATAGGACTTGAGACCCAGTACTTC. This codes for CASSYGIGLETQYF.

CDR3 protein: CAWSPRRGAPLYGYTF. For the CDR3, the DNA is TGTGCCTGGAGTCCGCGTCGGGGTGCCCCGCTCTATGGCTACACCTTC. The chain links TRBV30 to TRBJ1-2; D ambiguous. Trimming stripped 2 bases from V and 4 bases from J, with 20 bases between. The CDR3 contains 16 residues. Germline V CDR1 and CDR2: GTSNPN, SVGIG (reference sequence).

The chain carries TRBV10-1 and TRBJ1-1, with 7 bases identical to TRBD1. Germline V gene sequence: CDR1 WNHNN, CDR2 SYGVQD (reference sequence). The J segment lost 1 base and the V segment lost 6 bases, leaving 5 bases of the junction unmatched. The length of the CDR3 is 14 residues. For the CDR3, the DNA is TGCGCCAGCAGGGCCGGGACAGCGAACACTGAAGCTTTCTTT. Amino acids: CASRAGTANTEAFF.

This chain uses TRBV9 with TRBJ1-1; D call uncertain. The CDR3 has 13 residues. Trimming took off 0 bases at V and 3 bases at J, with 6 bases between the two ends. Germline CDR1 SGDLS, CDR2 YYNGEE. This chain's CDR3 is CASSVVRDTEAFF. The CDR3 coding sequence is TGTGCCAGCAGCGTAGTGCGAGACACTGAAGCTTTCTTT.

The chain recombines TRBV19 with TRBJ1-5; 9 bases fit TRBD1. The V gene end was trimmed by 2 bases and the J gene end by 4 bases; junction bases not matched to a gene: 9. The germline CDR1 and CDR2 sequences are LNHDA and SQIVND (reference sequence). The CDR3 totals 17 residues. The chain's CDR3 is CASSIPPGQGSNQPQHF. The CDR3 DNA reads TGTGCCAGTAGTATACCGCCGGGACAGGGATCAAATCAGCCCCAGCATTTT. The whole variable domain, remainder taken from reference TRBV19 and TRBJ1-5, is DGGITQSPKYLFRKEGQNVTLSCEQNLNHDAMYWYRQDPGQGLRLIYYSQIVNDFQKGDIAEGYSVSREKKESFPLTVTSAQKNPTAFYLCASSIPPGQGSNQPQHFGDGTRLSIL.

The V gene is TRBV19, the J gene TRBJ1-2, with TRBD1 identical over 9 bases. Germline CDR1 is LNHDA and CDR2 is SQIVND (reference sequence). V lost 7 bases to trimming and J lost 0 bases; unmatched junction nucleotides: 6. This CDR3 spans 15 amino acids. The chain's CDR3 is CASIPGTGPNYGYTF. Written as DNA, the CDR3 is TGTGCCAGTATACCCGGGACAGGGCCTAACTATGGCTACACCTTC.

The gene calls are TRBV5-1 and TRBJ1-2; D not resolved. CDR3 length: 13 residues. Germline loops: CDR1 SGHRS, CDR2 YFSETQ. V shed 3 bases and J shed 6 bases, with 12 bases lying between them. The CDR3 DNA follows: TGCGCCAGCAGCTCCACTAACTGGAATGGCTACACCTTC. Amino acids: CASSSTNWNGYTF.

For the CDR3, the DNA is TGTGCCAGCAGGTTCAGCTCCTATAATTCACCCCTCCACTTT. Encoded protein: CASRFSSYNSPLHF. The J gene is TRBJ1-6, the V gene TRBV7-8; D is unresolved. Looked up from germline, CDR1 is SGHVS and CDR2 is FQNEAQ. CDR3 size: 14 residues. The V end was cut by 6 bases, the J end by 0 bases, with 6 bases between.

This chain connects TRBV6-5 to TRBJ1-4, with D perhaps TRBD1 (5 bases). V lost 4 bases to trimming and J lost 6 bases, with 15 bases between them. The CDR3 sequence is 15 residues long. Germline assignment: CDR1 MNHEY and CDR2 SVGAGI. CDR3 nucleotides: TGTGCCAGCAGTTCCCCCAAGCAGGGCTATGAAAAACTGTTTTTT. As protein: CASSSPKQGYEKLFF.

The V call is TRBV7-9, the J call TRBJ1-2; D is perhaps TRBD1 (6 bases). The CDR3 extends over 14 amino acids. Trimming stripped 3 bases from V and 7 bases from J, with 15 bases between. Germline loops: CDR1 SEHNR, CDR2 FQNEAQ (reference sequence). The CDR3 protein is CASSFSQGSGGYTF. CDR3 coding DNA: TGTGCCAGCAGCTTCTCACAGGGATCCGGTGGCTACACCTTC.